The 31 T cell receptor beta chains below were found in one sample sequenced in a study of cytomegalovirus exposure and HLA in healthy donors. The PCR was carried out with 60 Vbeta primers and 13 Jbeta primers. The assay was immunoSEQ multiplex PCR, and TCRdb's table has in-frame clones only and misses some. Here the sample spans 150,000 to 200,000 clones, around 84% being singletons. Material: PBMCs. These receptors were taken from a woman aged 18-29 years in good health and CMV-seronegative.

V gene TRBV28 combines with J gene TRBJ2-7, with a possible D match to TRBD1 (7 bases). CDR1 and CDR2 from the germline V gene are MDHEN and SYDVKM. The ends were cut back, 7 bases at V and 6 bases at J, with 19 bases in the middle. The CDR3 totals 14 residues. CDR3 protein: CASTSSTGEAEQYF. The CDR3 coding sequence is TGTGCCAGCACCTCGAGTACAGGGGAGGCCGAGCAGTACTTC.

This chain joins TRBV6-5 and TRBJ1-5, with a weak D call TRBD1 (5 bases). In germline, CDR1 is MNHEY, CDR2 SVGAGI. V was shortened by 5 bases and J by 0 bases, with 5 bases between the two germline ends. The CDR3 length is 13 residues. The CDR3 DNA sequence: TGTGCCAGCAGTACAGGTAGCAATCAGCCCCAGCATTTT. Translated: CASSTGSNQPQHF.

V gene TRBV7-2 combines with J gene TRBJ2-5; 8 bases fit TRBD1. Germline CDR1 is SGHTA and CDR2 is FQGNSA. The trim removed 0 bases at V and 3 bases at J, leaving 3 bases unmatched. The CDR3 sequence is 15 residues long. The CDR3 DNA sequence: TGTGCCAGCAGCTTAGCCGGACAGGGAGAAGAGACCCAGTACTTC. Protein sequence: CASSLAGQGEETQYF.

The chain has TRBV6-5 and TRBJ2-3; D unresolved. The CDR3 runs 15 residues. Germline CDR1 is MNHEY and CDR2 is SVGAGI. Trimming removed 0 bases at V and 0 bases at J, with 7 bases between. CDR3 amino acids: CASSYSYPSTDTQYF. CDR3 sequence (DNA): TGTGCCAGCAGTTACTCCTACCCTAGCACAGATACGCAGTATTTT.

This chain joins TRBV29-1 and TRBJ1-1, with D maybe TRBD1 (6 bases). V was pared by 7 bases and J by 0 bases, with 12 bases between. This CDR3 is 13 amino acids long. Germline values: CDR1 SQVTM, CDR2 ANQGSEA. CDR3 DNA: TGCAGCGGGGAGGGGGGCATGAACACTGAAGCTTTCTTT. Translation: CSGEGGMNTEAFF.

This chain uses TRBV11-1 with TRBJ2-3, with a possible D match to TRBD1 (5 bases). Germline CDR1 SGHAT, CDR2 FQDESV (reference sequence). Trimming cost V 7 bases and J 0 bases, with 17 bases left between them. The CDR3 contains 16 residues. CDR3 amino acids: CASTTHPRQSTDTQYF. CDR3 sequence (DNA): TGTGCCAGCACAACACACCCGCGACAGAGCACAGATACGCAGTATTTT.

The gene calls are TRBV13 and TRBJ2-7, with 8 nucleotides matching TRBD2. Trimming removed 4 bases from V and 2 bases from J; junction bases left unmatched: 13. This CDR3 spans 17 amino acids. Per germline, CDR1 PRHDT and CDR2 FYEKMQ (reference sequence). The CDR3 nucleotides read TGTGCCAGCAGCTCCCAGTCACAGCGGGGGAGAGCCTACGAGCAGTACTTC. Translation: CASSSQSQRGRAYEQYF.

This chain uses TRBV20-1 with TRBJ2-1; D gene ambiguous. V was shortened by 4 bases and J by 4 bases, with 5 bases between the two germline ends. This CDR3 is built from 11 residues. CDR1 and CDR2 from the germline V gene are DFQATT and SNEGSKA (reference sequence). CDR3 coding DNA: TGCAGTGCTACCCTTTACAATGAGCAGTTCTTC. Translating it yields CSATLYNEQFF.

This chain uses TRBV13 with TRBJ2-7; the D gene is possibly TRBD1 (6 bases). Germline CDR1 PRHDT, CDR2 FYEKMQ (reference sequence). The CDR3 covers 14 residues. Deletions cut 5 bases from V and 0 bases from J, with 11 bases between. Here the CDR3 DNA reads TGTGCCAGCAGCCAAGGGACACCCTCCTACGAGCAGTACTTC. Amino acids: CASSQGTPSYEQYF.

The V gene is TRBV11-2, the J gene TRBJ2-7; 10 bases agree with TRBD2. The CDR3 totals 15 residues. CDR1 and CDR2 (germline): SGHAT, FQNNGV. The trim removed 5 bases at V and 5 bases at J, leaving 9 bases unmatched. CDR3 bases: TGTGCCAGCAGCCTACTCAGCGGGAGGGGCCACGAGCAGTACTTC. It is translated as CASSLLSGRGHEQYF.

The J gene is TRBJ1-2, the V gene TRBV7-8; D unclear. The CDR3 runs 16 residues. V gave up 5 bases and J gave up 7 bases, with 23 bases separating them. Germline V gene data show CDR1 as SGHVS and CDR2 as FQNEAQ. The CDR3 nucleotides read TGTGCCAGCAGCGAGCAAGTAATCCGGGGATCGGTTGGCTACACCTTC. Translated: CASSEQVIRGSVGYTF.

The table lists this clone with a few counts. The CDR3 nucleotides are TGTGCCAGCAGCCAAGGAATAGCGGGATTCAATGAGCAGTTCTTC. Encoded protein: CASSQGIAGFNEQFF. J is TRBJ2-1 and V is TRBV4-2, with 8 positions matching TRBD2. The J segment lost 6 bases and the V segment lost 1 base, leaving 5 bases of the junction unmatched. This CDR3 is built from 15 residues. Germline CDR1 and CDR2: LGHNA and YNFKEQ.

A word on this clone: In the same sample, other DNA sequences code for this CDR3. The genes are TRBV11-2 and TRBJ1-5, with TRBD1 matching 7 bases. Germline-derived CDR1 and CDR2 are SGHAT and FQNNGV. V was clipped by 1 base and J by 7 bases; unmatched bases: 7. The CDR3 contains 15 residues. Here the CDR3 reads CASSLGGQDNQPQHF. CDR3 in DNA: TGTGCCAGCAGCTTAGGAGGACAGGACAACCAGCCCCAGCATTTT.

The chain recombines TRBV18 with TRBJ2-1; TRBD1 matches 9 bases. CDR3 size: 16 residues. The junction had 9 bases not matched to a gene; V was cut back by 3 bases and J by 6 bases. CDR1 is KGHSH, CDR2 LQKENI, per germline. CDR3 in DNA: TGTGCCAGCTCACCTTTGGACAGGGGAGATTCCAATGAGCAGTTCTTC. Amino acid sequence: CASSPLDRGDSNEQFF. The full variable domain, its missing parts supplied by reference TRBV18 and TRBJ2-1, is NAGVMQNPRHLVRRRGQEARLRCSPMKGHSHVYWYRQLPEEGLKFMVYLQKENIIDESGMPKERFSAEFPKEGPSILRIQQVVRGDSAAYFCASSPLDRGDSNEQFFGPGTRLTVL.

The chain joins TRBV6-5 to TRBJ2-5; 8 bases fit TRBD2. TRBJ2-7 matches the DNA end more closely, so the J call is doubtful. The CDR3 has 14 amino acids. The germline gives CDR1 MNHEY, CDR2 SVGAGI. CDR3 bases: TGTGCCAGCAGCGAAGTAGCGGGATTCTACGAGCAGTACTTC. It codes for CASSEVAGFYEQYF.

This clone has more than one count but fewer than ten. The V and J genes are TRBV4-2 and TRBJ2-5; 16 bases fit TRBD2. Losses at the gene ends were 4 bases for V and 0 bases for J; bases not matched to a gene: 2. This CDR3 has 17 amino acids. From germline, CDR1 is LGHNA and CDR2 YNFKEQ. The CDR3 DNA reads as TGTGCCAGCAGCCCGGGACTAGCGGGGGGGTACCAAGAGACCCAGTACTTC. This sequence encodes CASSPGLAGGYQETQYF.

This chain joins TRBV7-8 and TRBJ2-7; D possibly corresponds to TRBD2 (6 bases). Germline CDR1 SGHVS, CDR2 FQNEAQ. The CDR3 sequence is 14 residues long. V lost 5 bases and J lost 1, with 12 bases in between. CDR3 residues: CASSPGGGSYEQYF. CDR3 bases: TGTGCCAGCAGCCCCGGGGGAGGTTCCTACGAGCAGTACTTC.

This clone is a singleton in its sample. This chain links TRBV6-1 with TRBJ1-1; no clear D gene. Per the germline V gene, CDR1 is MNHNS and CDR2 is SASEGT. The ends were cut back, 0 bases at V and 5 bases at J, with 7 bases in the middle. The CDR3 runs 13 residues. CDR3 in DNA: TGTGCCAGCAGTGAAGCTCCGGGGACTGAAGCTTTCTTT. As protein: CASSEAPGTEAFF.

The CDR3 region is CASSRHRGFGEKLFF. The CDR3 DNA sequence: TGTGCCAGCAGCCGCCACAGGGGATTCGGTGAAAAACTGTTTTTT. The chain has TRBV6-6 and TRBJ1-4; 7 bases fit TRBD1. Germline V gene lookup returns CDR1 MNHNY and CDR2 SVGAGI (reference sequence). Losses at the gene ends were 6 bases for V and 7 bases for J; bases not matched to a gene: 11. The length of the CDR3 is 15 residues.

The chain recombines TRBV19 with TRBJ1-2, with 7 bases lining up with TRBD1. CDR1 and CDR2 (germline): LNHDA, SQIVND (reference sequence). With 3 bases clipped from V and 6 bases from J, the junction kept 7 bases outside the gene matches. The CDR3 runs to 14 residues. The DNA of the CDR3 is TGTGCCAGTAGTATTGACAGGGTTTTTGATGGCTACACCTTC. Translated, it gives CASSIDRVFDGYTF.

To note about this clone: At one end the junction does not follow the germline gene, possibly because of a read error. The chain employs TRBV29-1 and TRBJ2-7, with D maybe TRBD1 (5 bases). From germline, CDR1 is SQVTM and CDR2 ANQGSEA. CDR3 size: 12 residues. Written as DNA, the CDR3 is TGCAGCGTCGAAGGCAGGGCGTACGAGCAGTACTTC. This translates into CSVEGRAYEQYF.

This sequence joins TRBV5-8 and TRBJ2-2, with TRBD2 matching 8 bases. The V gene end was trimmed by 4 bases and the J gene end by 6 bases; junction bases not matched to a gene: 8. Germline V gene lookup returns CDR1 SGHTS and CDR2 YDEGEE. CDR3 length: 15 amino acids. CDR3 nucleotides: TGTGCCAGCAGCACACCGGGACTAGGTTCCGGGGAGCTGTTTTTT. Amino acid sequence: CASSTPGLGSGELFF.

This chain connects TRBV4-2 to TRBJ2-7, with no clear D. In germline, CDR1 is LGHNA, CDR2 YNFKEQ. The CDR3 contains 12 residues. V was pared by 0 bases and J by 7 bases, with 7 bases between. DNA of the CDR3: TGTGCCAGCAGCCAAGATTTCGTTGAGCAGTACTTC. Translated: CASSQDFVEQYF.

The V gene is TRBV4-1, the J gene TRBJ2-3, with TRBD2 as a possible D gene (5 bases). Per the germline V gene, CDR1 is MGHRA and CDR2 is YSYEKL. The CDR3 extends over 21 amino acids. Deletions cut 0 bases from V and 1 base from J, with 26 bases between. DNA of the CDR3: TGCGCCAGCAGCCAAGAAGGACTTGGGCGGGCCGGTGGCGCGGGCACAGATACGCAGTATTTT. Translating gives CASSQEGLGRAGGAGTDTQYF.

This clone was seen only a few times. CDR3 sequence reads: CASSQDLGTSGHNEQFF. In DNA, the CDR3 is TGCGCCAGCAGCCAAGACCTGGGGACTAGCGGACACAATGAGCAGTTCTTC. The chain couples TRBV4-1 to TRBJ2-1; 11 bases fit TRBD2. The CDR3 is 17 amino acids. The germline V gene has CDR1 MGHRA and CDR2 YSYEKL. The V segment lost 0 bases and the J segment 5 bases; nucleotides outside the gene matches: 6.

This chain uses TRBV25-1 with TRBJ2-1, with 12 bases fitting TRBD2. Germline trimming cut 3 bases from V and 4 bases from J; bases unmatched to any gene: 4. CDR1 is MGHDK and CDR2 is SYGVNS in the germline V gene. The CDR3 is 16 residues long. The CDR3 is CASSDDTSGGYNEQFF. Written as DNA, the CDR3 is TGTGCCAGCAGTGATGATACTAGCGGGGGGTACAATGAGCAGTTCTTC.

The chain uses TRBV7-2 and TRBJ2-3, with TRBD2 identical over 12 bases. Germline trimming cut 3 bases from V and 4 bases from J; bases unmatched to any gene: 11. The CDR3 is made up of 18 amino acids. Germline V gene sequence: CDR1 SGHTA, CDR2 FQGNSA. CDR3 region: CASSFLAGGPLIADTQYF. The CDR3 nucleotides read TGTGCCAGCAGCTTCCTAGCGGGAGGGCCGCTTATCGCAGATACGCAGTATTTT.

V and J are TRBV5-1 and TRBJ2-5, with TRBD1 matching over 7 bases. V was clipped by 0 bases and J by 4 bases; unmatched bases: 3. The CDR3 is 14 residues long. Germline CDR1 and CDR2: SGHRS and YFSETQ. For the CDR3, the DNA is TGCGCCAGCAGCTTGGGGGCAGGGGGAGAGACCCAGTACTTC. This gives the protein CASSLGAGGETQYF. The whole variable domain, filled in from reference TRBV5-1 and TRBJ2-5, reads KAGVTQTPRYLIKTRGQQVTLSCSPISGHRSVSWYQQTPGQGLQFLFEYFSETQRNKGNFPGRFSGRQFSNSRSEMNVSTLELGDSALYLCASSLGAGGETQYFGPGTRLLVL.

The CDR3 DNA follows: TGTGCCAGCAGCGAGTGGAGGACTAGCGGGGGGAGGAATGAGCAGTTCTTC. It encodes CASSEWRTSGGRNEQFF. The V call is TRBV5-5, the J call TRBJ2-1, with 14 bases fitting TRBD2. Germline-derived CDR1 and CDR2 are SGHKS and YYEKEE (reference sequence). V gave up 4 bases and J gave up 7 bases; unmatched junction bases: 10. There are 17 residues in the CDR3.

The gene calls are TRBV7-3 and TRBJ2-2, with 11 bases identical to TRBD1. The V and J ends lost 6 bases and 5 bases, in that order; junction bases with no gene match: 14. This CDR3 comprises 18 residues. The germline CDR1 and CDR2 sequences are SGHTA and FQGTGA. In nucleotides, the CDR3 is TGTGCCAGCAGTCCCCACCGCCCCGGGACAGGGGGGACCGGGGAGCTGTTTTTT. Translated, it gives CASSPHRPGTGGTGELFF.

V usage is TRBV5-8 and J usage is TRBJ1-2; TRBD1 agrees at 7 bases. Germline trimming cut 3 bases from V and 3 bases from J; bases unmatched to any gene: 5. In germline, CDR1 is SGHTS, CDR2 YDEGEE. This CDR3 has 14 residues. CDR3 in amino acids: CASSWDSEDYGYTF. In DNA form, the CDR3 reads TGTGCCAGCAGCTGGGACAGTGAAGACTATGGCTACACCTTC.